This passage covers 26 T cell receptor beta chains from one sample sequenced in a study of OX40 agonist ivuxolimab in advanced cancers. Assay used: immunoSEQ multiplex PCR; TCRdb lists only in-frame clones, some missing. Of about 61,000 clones in the sample, roughly 84% are singletons; the top ten hold 0.52%. The specimen comprised CD4+ or CD8+ T cells sorted from blood, sampled in a trial of the OX40 agonist ivuxolimab. The receptors were sampled from an adult with an advanced solid tumor such as melanoma, head and neck, liver or kidney cancer.

The chain has TRBV7-8 and TRBJ1-1, with D possibly TRBD1 on 5 matching bases. CDR1 SGHVS and CDR2 FQNEAQ come from the germline V gene. V was shortened by 1 base and J by 8 bases, with 14 bases between the two germline ends. The CDR3 length is 14 residues. CDR3 region: CASSLVRTDKEAFF. CDR3 nucleotide sequence: TGTGCCAGCAGCTTAGTCAGAACGGACAAGGAAGCTTTCTTT.

This sequence joins TRBV7-8 and TRBJ1-2, with a possible D match to TRBD1 (5 bases). The V gene lost 4 bases and the J gene lost 6 bases, with 18 bases spanning the gap. CDR1 and CDR2 from the germline V gene are SGHVS and FQNEAQ. The CDR3 is 15 amino acids. This chain's CDR3 is CASSSRRESGDGYTF. DNA for the CDR3: TGTGCCAGCAGCTCCCGCAGGGAGAGCGGGGATGGCTACACCTTC.

The chain has TRBV30 and TRBJ1-6, with D unresolved. Germline V gene lookup returns CDR1 GTSNPN and CDR2 SVGIG (reference sequence). The V gene lost 3 bases and the J gene lost 6 bases, with 9 bases spanning the gap. The CDR3 extends over 13 amino acids. This CDR3 reads CAWRSGSNSPLHF. In nucleotides, the CDR3 is TGTGCCTGGAGATCCGGGAGTAATTCACCCCTCCACTTT.

The chain employs TRBV19 and TRBJ1-1, with 8 bases fitting TRBD1. This CDR3 is built from 15 residues. The trim removed 4 bases at V and 4 bases at J, leaving 8 bases unmatched. Germline CDR1 and CDR2: LNHDA and SQIVND (reference sequence). The DNA of the CDR3 is TGTGCCAGTAGTACACAGGACAGGGAGCGCACTGAAGCTTTCTTT. It specifies CASSTQDRERTEAFF.

This clone has more than one count but fewer than ten. V gene TRBV28 combines with J gene TRBJ2-2, with D tentatively TRBD2 (7 bases). The CDR3 covers 15 residues. Trimming shortened V by 8 bases and J by 4 bases, and 17 bases separated the two germline ends. The V gene's germline CDR1 is MDHEN and CDR2 SYDVKM. CDR3 loop: CASRPGGGGTGELFF. CDR3 DNA sequence: TGTGCCAGCCGACCTGGGGGGGGCGGCACCGGGGAGCTGTTTTTT.

The CDR3 sequence is CAISPGTTMGETQYF. The CDR3 coding sequence is TGTGCCATCAGTCCAGGGACTACCATGGGAGAGACCCAGTACTTC. The chain is built from TRBV10-3 and TRBJ2-5, with 7 bases aligning to TRBD2. This CDR3 is built from 15 residues. With V trimmed by 5 bases and J by 4 bases, 10 bases remained unmatched. Germline V gene sequence: CDR1 ENHRY, CDR2 SYGVKD.

J is TRBJ2-7 and V is TRBV28, with D tentatively TRBD2 (6 bases). Germline lookup yields CDR1 MDHEN and CDR2 SYDVKM. The V gene lost 3 bases and the J gene lost 7 bases, with 19 bases spanning the gap. The CDR3 is 15 amino acids. The DNA of the CDR3 is TGTGCCAGCAGTTTTGGAGGGCCGGCCTCTCTTGAGCAGTACTTC. This gives the protein CASSFGGPASLEQYF.

This chain connects TRBV19 to TRBJ1-1; unclear D gene. The V end lost 5 bases, the J end lost 1 base, and 5 bases lay between the germline ends. Per germline, CDR1 LNHDA and CDR2 SQIVND (reference sequence). The CDR3 runs to 12 residues. The CDR3 DNA follows: TGTGCCAGTAGTTTCGAGAACACTGAAGCTTTCTTT. It codes for CASSFENTEAFF.

The V call is TRBV7-2, the J call TRBJ2-1; no firm D call. The CDR3 runs to 12 residues. With 2 bases removed from V and 8 bases from J, the gap between germline ends came to 7 bases. Germline-derived CDR1 and CDR2 are SGHTA and FQGNSA. The DNA of the CDR3 is TGTGCCAGCAGCTTAATCCAACATGAGCAGTTCTTC. It translates to CASSLIQHEQFF.

This rearrangement joins TRBV19 to TRBJ2-5, with 7 nucleotides matching TRBD1. The ends lost 7 bases at V and 4 bases at J; junction bases unmatched: 6. In germline, CDR1 is LNHDA, CDR2 SQIVND (reference sequence). CDR3 length: 13 amino acids. DNA for the CDR3: TGTGCCAGTAAACCAGGGGGATCAGAGACCCAGTACTTC. It codes for CASKPGGSETQYF.

The rearrangement uses TRBV29-1 and TRBJ2-7; 15 nucleotides agree with TRBD2. V lost 7 bases, J lost 6 bases, and 4 bases stayed unmatched. This CDR3 has 13 amino acids. In germline, CDR1 is SQVTM, CDR2 ANQGSEA. The CDR3 DNA reads as TGCAGCGGGACTAGCGGGAGGGCCGCCGAGCAGTACTTC. This gives the protein CSGTSGRAAEQYF.

V is TRBV6-5 and J is TRBJ2-1; D perhaps matches TRBD2 (5 bases). This CDR3 region has 14 residues. Germline V CDR1 and CDR2: MNHEY, SVGAGI. Trimming cost V 4 bases and J 8 bases, with 15 bases left between them. In DNA form, the CDR3 reads TGTGCCAGCAGTTCCCCTCGGGGTACCGATGAGCAGTTCTTC. Amino acids: CASSSPRGTDEQFF.

J is TRBJ2-3 and V is TRBV7-9; D not certain. The V gene's germline CDR1 is SEHNR and CDR2 FQNEAQ (reference sequence). The CDR3 sequence is 13 residues long. Trimming cost V 0 bases and J 5 bases, with 6 bases left between them. This CDR3 reads CASSLAGKDTQYF. In DNA, the CDR3 is TGTGCCAGCAGCTTAGCGGGGAAAGATACGCAGTATTTT. Together with reference TRBV7-9 and TRBJ2-3, the CDR3 gives the full variable domain: DTGVSQNPRHKITKRGQNVTFRCDPISEHNRLYWYRQTLGQGPEFLTYFQNEAQLEKSRLLSDRFSAERPKGSFSTLEIQRTEQGDSAMYLCASSLAGKDTQYFGPGTRLTVL.

This clone was observed a few times. The chain has TRBV6-5 and TRBJ1-5; TRBD1 matches at 10 bases. J lost 5 bases, V lost 5 bases, and 0 bases had no gene match. The CDR3 is 13 residues long. Germline lookup yields CDR1 MNHEY and CDR2 SVGAGI. CDR3 sequence: CASSGTGDQPQHF. CDR3 in DNA: TGTGCCAGCAGTGGGACAGGGGATCAGCCCCAGCATTTT.

This chain links TRBV4-2 with TRBJ2-7; TRBD2 matches at 12 bases. This CDR3 is 17 amino acids long. Germline CDR1 reads LGHNA; CDR2 reads YNFKEQ. V lost 0 bases, J lost 4 bases, and 7 bases stayed unmatched. The CDR3 nucleotides read TGTGCCAGCAGCCAAGAATACGGACTAGCGGGAAAGTACGAGCAGTACTTC. This sequence encodes CASSQEYGLAGKYEQYF.

V is TRBV6-6 and J is TRBJ1-4, with 10 bases that match TRBD1. The germline CDR1 and CDR2 sequences are MNHNY and SVGAGI (reference sequence). The CDR3 totals 13 residues. Germline trimming cut 6 bases from V and 14 bases from J; bases unmatched to any gene: 9. CDR3: CASRPTGGSFLFF. CDR3 sequence (DNA): TGTGCCAGCAGGCCGACAGGGGGCAGCTTCCTGTTTTTT.

The gene calls are TRBV7-2 and TRBJ2-7; perhaps TRBD2 as D (5 bases). V lost 6 bases and J lost 1, with 13 bases in between. This CDR3 contains 14 residues. Per germline, CDR1 SGHTA and CDR2 FQGNSA. The CDR3 nucleotides are TGTGCCAGCAGTTTCGACCGGGGTTCCTACGAGCAGTACTTC. It yields the protein CASSFDRGSYEQYF.

This chain joins TRBV29-1 and TRBJ1-1; unclear D gene. Germline CDR1 and CDR2: SQVTM and ANQGSEA. The CDR3 sequence is 15 residues long. V lost 1 base and J lost 3, with 15 bases in between. The CDR3 DNA follows: TGCAGCGTTGAAGTAATAGGCTTCCTGGACACTGAAGCTTTCTTT. Amino acid sequence: CSVEVIGFLDTEAFF.

This chain joins TRBV19 and TRBJ2-7; 8 bases are shared with TRBD2. Germline-derived CDR1 and CDR2 are LNHDA and SQIVND (reference sequence). The trim removed 6 bases at V and 4 bases at J, leaving 11 bases unmatched. The CDR3 sequence is 15 residues long. The CDR3 here is CASSHTGTRSYEQYF. CDR3 DNA: TGTGCCAGTAGCCATACGGGGACTAGGTCTTACGAGCAGTACTTC.

The chain combines TRBV28 with TRBJ2-7, with 9 nucleotides matching TRBD2. Germline V gene data show CDR1 as MDHEN and CDR2 as SYDVKM. CDR3 length equals 15 residues. With 6 bases clipped from V and 5 bases from J, the junction kept 11 bases outside the gene matches. Here the CDR3 DNA reads TGTGCCAGCAGACCGAGGGCTAGCGGGGTTAACGAGCAGTACTTC. It translates to CASRPRASGVNEQYF.

The chain is built from TRBV2 and TRBJ2-5; no clear D gene. CDR1 is SNHLY, CDR2 FYNNEI, per germline. The CDR3 runs to 11 residues. V shed 5 bases and J shed 2 bases, with 3 bases lying between them. The CDR3 reads CASSLQETQYF. The DNA for the CDR3 is TGTGCCAGCAGTTTACAAGAGACCCAGTACTTC.

The rearrangement links TRBV6-6 to TRBJ2-1; D is unresolved. The CDR3 is made up of 15 amino acids. Germline CDR1 reads MNHNY; CDR2 reads SVGAGI (reference sequence). With 0 bases removed from V and 5 bases from J, the gap between germline ends came to 11 bases. The CDR3 protein is CASSYSWGTDNEQFF. CDR3 DNA sequence: TGTGCCAGCAGTTACTCTTGGGGTACGGACAATGAGCAGTTCTTC.

The CDR3 is CASSLQQGADEKLFF. The CDR3 DNA reads as TGTGCCAGCAGCTTACAACAGGGGGCGGATGAAAAACTGTTTTTT. The chain links TRBV7-6 to TRBJ1-4; 9 nucleotides line up with TRBD1. CDR1 is SGHVS, CDR2 FNYEAQ, per germline. After removal of 2 bases from V and 6 bases from J, the junction contained 4 bases not matched to a gene. CDR3 length equals 15 residues.

The J gene is TRBJ2-3, the V gene TRBV25-1; a weak D match, TRBD2 (6 bases). This CDR3 is built from 14 residues. V shed 2 bases and J shed 6 bases, with 12 bases lying between them. From germline, CDR1 is MGHDK and CDR2 SYGVNS. CDR3 sequence (DNA): TGTGCCAGCAGTGAACCGGGACTCAAGGATACGCAGTATTTT. Its translation is CASSEPGLKDTQYF.

The chain has TRBV7-2 and TRBJ2-1; D assignment may be TRBD1 or TRBD2 (5 bases each). Germline V gives CDR1 SGHTA, CDR2 FQGNSA. This CDR3 spans 15 amino acids. V shed 5 bases and J shed 8 bases, with 19 bases lying between them. The CDR3 bases are TGTGCCAGCAGCCTAACTAGGGGATTCGGGGATGAGCAGTTCTTC. Translating gives CASSLTRGFGDEQFF.

The V and J genes are TRBV7-2 and TRBJ1-2, with unresolved D. Germline CDR1 reads SGHTA; CDR2 reads FQGNSA. The length of the CDR3 is 13 residues. Trimming removed 5 bases at V and 6 bases at J, with 13 bases between. This chain's CDR3 is CASSPRGVDGYTF. In DNA form, the CDR3 reads TGTGCCAGCAGCCCGCGGGGAGTGGATGGCTACACCTTC.